These T cell receptor beta chains were read from a single sample in a study of shared clonotypes between healthy human individuals. The table came from immunoSEQ multiplex PCR; TCRdb's copy has only in-frame clones and leaves some out. Found here are under 2.5 million clones, approximately 90% of them singletons; the top ten hold around 0.38%. The source material was naive CD4+ T cells from PBMCs. These receptors originate from a man between 18 and 29 years old in good health. Some clones in this sample may be carry-over from other donors' samples. The CDR3 runs from the conserved cysteine through the conserved F or W. Fields, in order: D gene, clone size, V gene, J gene, CDR3 protein, CDR3 DNA. A D gene is named only where the DNA matches it firmly. For some rows the clone size is stated as once, few or many, or as a class when expanded; others skip it.

d_call: TRBD1
clone_size: NA
v_call: TRBV2
j_call: TRBJ2-6
cdr3_aa: CASSEGRGQGASGANVLTF
cdr3_nt: TGTGCCAGCAGTGAAGGGAGGGGACAGGGGGCTTCTGGGGCCAACGTCCTGACTTTC

d_call: NA
clone_size: NA
v_call: TRBV7-8
j_call: TRBJ1-2
cdr3_aa: CASSLAGRFYGYTF
cdr3_nt: TGTGCCAGCAGCTTAGCAGGCAGATTCTATGGCTACACCTTC

d_call: TRBD2
clone_size: NA
v_call: TRBV7-6
j_call: TRBJ2-3
cdr3_aa: CASSLVAGNADTQYF
cdr3_nt: TGTGCCAGCAGCTTAGTAGCGGGAAATGCAGATACGCAGTATTTT

d_call: NA
clone_size: NA
v_call: TRBV30
j_call: TRBJ2-5
cdr3_aa: CAWSPPGRQETQYF
cdr3_nt: TGTGCCTGGAGCCCGCCAGGGAGACAAGAGACCCAGTACTTC

d_call: NA
clone_size: NA
v_call: TRBV7-2
j_call: TRBJ2-1
cdr3_aa: CASSFAAVISYNEQFF
cdr3_nt: TGTGCCAGCAGCTTTGCGGCGGTTATCTCCTACAATGAGCAGTTCTTC

d_call: NA
clone_size: NA
v_call: TRBV5-8
j_call: TRBJ2-7
cdr3_aa: CASNTEILQGGSEQYF
cdr3_nt: TGTGCCAGCAACACTGAGATTTTGCAGGGAGGAAGCGAGCAGTACTTC

d_call: TRBD2
clone_size: NA
v_call: TRBV15
j_call: TRBJ2-1
cdr3_aa: CATSRARTSGNNEQFF
cdr3_nt: TGTGCCACCAGCAGAGCCAGGACTAGCGGTAACAATGAGCAGTTCTTC

d_call: TRBD1
clone_size: few
v_call: TRBV28
j_call: TRBJ1-2
cdr3_aa: CASRDRVLYGYTF
cdr3_nt: TGTGCCAGCAGGGACAGGGTACTCTATGGCTACACCTTC

d_call: NA
clone_size: NA
v_call: TRBV5-1
j_call: TRBJ2-7
cdr3_aa: CASSPGPEVSNEQYF
cdr3_nt: TGCGCCAGCAGCCCCGGGCCCGAGGTAAGCAACGAGCAGTACTTC

d_call: TRBD2
clone_size: once
v_call: TRBV9
j_call: TRBJ2-3
cdr3_aa: CASSVGVSGYTDTQYF
cdr3_nt: TGTGCCAGCAGCGTAGGGGTTAGCGGGTATACAGATACGCAGTATTTT

d_call: NA
clone_size: NA
v_call: TRBV28
j_call: TRBJ2-3
cdr3_aa: CASSPRFGLADTQYF
cdr3_nt: TGTGCCAGCAGTCCCCGTTTTGGCCTGGCAGATACGCAGTATTTT

d_call: NA
clone_size: NA
v_call: TRBV20-1
j_call: TRBJ2-5
cdr3_aa: CSARFLETQYF
cdr3_nt: TGCAGTGCTAGGTTTTTGGAGACCCAGTACTTC

d_call: TRBD2
clone_size: NA
v_call: TRBV19
j_call: TRBJ2-1
cdr3_aa: CASSPGTSGAIYNEQFF
cdr3_nt: TGTGCCAGTAGTCCGGGGACTAGCGGGGCTATCTACAATGAGCAGTTCTTC

d_call: TRBD1
clone_size: NA
v_call: TRBV5-1
j_call: TRBJ2-5
cdr3_aa: CASSTGTGQETQYF
cdr3_nt: TGCGCCAGCAGCACCGGGACAGGGCAAGAGACCCAGTACTTC

d_call: NA
clone_size: NA
v_call: TRBV5-1
j_call: TRBJ2-4
cdr3_aa: CASSLGVSKNIQYF
cdr3_nt: TGCGCCAGCAGCTTGGGGGTGTCCAAAAACATTCAGTACTTC

d_call: NA
clone_size: NA
v_call: TRBV11-2
j_call: TRBJ2-1
cdr3_aa: CASSSLRSTYNEQFF
cdr3_nt: TGTGCCAGCAGCTCCCTCAGGAGTACCTACAATGAGCAGTTCTTC

d_call: NA
clone_size: NA
v_call: TRBV15
j_call: TRBJ2-5
cdr3_aa: CATSRGLQVSGGETQYF
cdr3_nt: TGTGCCACCAGCAGAGGACTGCAGGTTAGCGGAGGAGAGACCCAGTACTTC

d_call: NA
clone_size: NA
v_call: TRBV19
j_call: TRBJ1-2
cdr3_aa: CASSIYLSPLGYTF
cdr3_nt: TGTGCCAGTAGTATCTATCTCTCCCCTCTTGGCTACACCTTC

d_call: NA
clone_size: once
v_call: TRBV10-2
j_call: TRBJ2-7
cdr3_aa: CASSDLGPIESSYEQYF
cdr3_nt: TGCGCCAGCAGTGATCTCGGACCCATTGAAAGCTCCTACGAGCAGTACTTC

d_call: NA
clone_size: NA
v_call: TRBV28
j_call: TRBJ1-5
cdr3_aa: CASSSIPSNQPQHF
cdr3_nt: TGTGCCAGCAGTTCCATACCCAGCAATCAGCCCCAGCATTTT

d_call: TRBD2
clone_size: NA
v_call: TRBV6-5
j_call: TRBJ2-1
cdr3_aa: CASSYSGSGRNNEQFF
cdr3_nt: TGTGCCAGCAGTTACTCGGGTAGCGGGAGAAATAATGAGCAGTTCTTC

d_call: TRBD2
clone_size: NA
v_call: TRBV12-5
j_call: TRBJ2-1
cdr3_aa: CASGHGASGSHEQFF
cdr3_nt: TGTGCTAGTGGCCACGGGGCTAGCGGCTCGCATGAGCAGTTCTTC

d_call: TRBD2
clone_size: NA
v_call: TRBV5-1
j_call: TRBJ2-7
cdr3_aa: CASSLAAATSGSYEQYF
cdr3_nt: TGCGCCAGCAGCTTGGCGGCGGCGACTAGCGGGAGCTACGAGCAGTACTTC

d_call: TRBD2
clone_size: NA
v_call: TRBV5-4
j_call: TRBJ2-1
cdr3_aa: CASSLATSGRANNEQFF
cdr3_nt: TGTGCCAGCAGCTTGGCGACTAGCGGGAGGGCCAACAATGAGCAGTTCTTC

d_call: NA
clone_size: NA
v_call: TRBV9
j_call: TRBJ2-2
cdr3_aa: CASSVGIAANTGELFF
cdr3_nt: TGTGCCAGCAGCGTAGGGATAGCGGCGAACACCGGGGAGCTGTTTTTT

d_call: NA
clone_size: NA
v_call: TRBV20-1
j_call: TRBJ1-2
cdr3_aa: CSAVDIYGYTF
cdr3_nt: TGCAGTGCTGTTGACATTTATGGCTACACCTTC

d_call: TRBD2
clone_size: NA
v_call: TRBV7-2
j_call: TRBJ2-3
cdr3_aa: CASSSKGLARGTDTQYF
cdr3_nt: TGTGCCAGCAGCTCAAAGGGACTAGCGCGGGGAACAGATACGCAGTATTTT

d_call: TRBD2
clone_size: NA
v_call: TRBV12-5
j_call: TRBJ2-3
cdr3_aa: CASAIGTSGRTDTQYF
cdr3_nt: TGTGCTAGTGCCATAGGGACTAGCGGGAGAACAGATACGCAGTATTTT

d_call: NA
clone_size: NA
v_call: TRBV9
j_call: TRBJ2-7
cdr3_aa: CASSTRTGEQYF
cdr3_nt: TGTGCCAGCAGCACCCGGACGGGCGAGCAGTACTTC

d_call: TRBD2
clone_size: once
v_call: TRBV18
j_call: TRBJ2-3
cdr3_aa: CASSPLKAGGGTDTQYF
cdr3_nt: TGTGCCAGCTCACCACTCAAAGCGGGAGGGGGCACAGATACGCAGTATTTT

d_call: NA
clone_size: few
v_call: TRBV28
j_call: TRBJ1-2
cdr3_aa: CASSAYYGYTF
cdr3_nt: TGTGCCAGCAGTGCATACTATGGCTACACCTTC

d_call: NA
clone_size: NA
v_call: TRBV4-2
j_call: TRBJ2-6
cdr3_aa: CASSQDPNGQYSGANVLTF
cdr3_nt: TGTGCCAGCAGCCAAGACCCGAACGGACAGTACTCTGGGGCCAACGTCCTGACTTTC

d_call: NA
clone_size: once
v_call: TRBV5-1
j_call: TRBJ2-1
cdr3_aa: CASSPQGNEQFF
cdr3_nt: TGCGCCAGCAGCCCCCAAGGCAATGAGCAGTTCTTC

d_call: NA
clone_size: NA
v_call: TRBV29-1
j_call: TRBJ1-2
cdr3_aa: CSVSNSGLYTF
cdr3_nt: TGCAGCGTTTCGAACTCCGGGCTCTACACCTTC

d_call: TRBD2
clone_size: NA
v_call: TRBV7-2
j_call: TRBJ2-7
cdr3_aa: CASSLGLAQTYEQYF
cdr3_nt: TGTGCCAGCAGCTTAGGACTAGCGCAAACCTACGAGCAGTACTTC

d_call: TRBD2
clone_size: NA
v_call: TRBV28
j_call: TRBJ2-1
cdr3_aa: CASSGLAGESYNEQFF
cdr3_nt: TGTGCCAGCAGCGGTCTCGCGGGAGAATCGTACAATGAGCAGTTCTTC

d_call: NA
clone_size: NA
v_call: TRBV7-9
j_call: TRBJ1-5
cdr3_aa: CASSLDLGWGSHSNQPQHF
cdr3_nt: TGTGCCAGCAGCTTGGACTTAGGATGGGGCAGCCATAGCAATCAGCCCCAGCATTTT

d_call: NA
clone_size: NA
v_call: TRBV6-5
j_call: TRBJ1-3
cdr3_aa: CASSSRRTSGNTIYF
cdr3_nt: TGTGCCAGCAGTTCTCGACGGACCTCTGGAAACACCATATATTTT

d_call: NA
clone_size: once
v_call: TRBV7-9
j_call: TRBJ2-1
cdr3_aa: CASSPLRSYNEQFF
cdr3_nt: TGTGCCAGCAGCCCCCTCCGCTCCTACAATGAGCAGTTCTTC

d_call: NA
clone_size: NA
v_call: TRBV28
j_call: TRBJ1-5
cdr3_aa: CASSFIGQRSNQPQHF
cdr3_nt: TGTGCCAGCAGCTTCATAGGACAGCGTAGCAATCAGCCCCAGCATTTT

d_call: TRBD2
clone_size: NA
v_call: TRBV2
j_call: TRBJ2-4
cdr3_aa: CASSSSGRRYF
cdr3_nt: TGTGCCAGCAGTTCTAGCGGGAGGCGCTACTTC

d_call: NA
clone_size: NA
v_call: TRBV7-9
j_call: TRBJ1-3
cdr3_aa: CASSLGGTSSGNTIYF
cdr3_nt: TGTGCCAGCAGCTTAGGCGGCACATCCTCTGGAAACACCATATATTTT

d_call: NA
clone_size: few
v_call: TRBV7-9
j_call: TRBJ1-1
cdr3_aa: CASSYKQGANTEAFF
cdr3_nt: TGTGCCAGCAGCTATAAACAGGGAGCGAACACTGAAGCTTTCTTT

d_call: NA
clone_size: NA
v_call: TRBV18
j_call: TRBJ2-1
cdr3_aa: CASSPREPYNEQFF
cdr3_nt: TGTGCCAGCTCACCCAGGGAACCCTACAATGAGCAGTTCTTC

d_call: NA
clone_size: NA
v_call: TRBV7-2
j_call: TRBJ2-1
cdr3_aa: CASSSTLSSYNEQFF
cdr3_nt: TGTGCCAGCAGCTCGACCCTTAGCTCCTACAATGAGCAGTTCTTC

d_call: NA
clone_size: NA
v_call: TRBV27
j_call: TRBJ2-3
cdr3_aa: CASRSGTRVSADTQYF
cdr3_nt: TGTGCCAGCAGATCCGGGACCCGGGTTTCCGCAGATACGCAGTATTTT

d_call: NA
clone_size: NA
v_call: TRBV9
j_call: TRBJ2-1
cdr3_aa: CASSVQDQNNEQFF
cdr3_nt: TGTGCCAGCAGCGTACAGGACCAAAACAATGAGCAGTTCTTC

d_call: NA
clone_size: NA
v_call: TRBV6-6
j_call: TRBJ2-3
cdr3_aa: CASRSAGDTDTQYF
cdr3_nt: TGTGCCAGCAGGTCGGCAGGGGACACAGATACGCAGTATTTT

d_call: NA
clone_size: NA
v_call: TRBV28
j_call: TRBJ1-1
cdr3_aa: CASEIPGTEAFF
cdr3_nt: TGTGCCAGCGAAATTCCGGGTACTGAAGCTTTCTTT

d_call: TRBD1
clone_size: once
v_call: TRBV29-1
j_call: TRBJ1-5
cdr3_aa: CSVEDPTGTGNQPQHF
cdr3_nt: TGCAGCGTTGAAGATCCGACAGGGACTGGCAATCAGCCCCAGCATTTT

d_call: NA
clone_size: NA
v_call: TRBV2
j_call: TRBJ2-7
cdr3_aa: CASEDSFPSYEQYF
cdr3_nt: TGTGCCAGCGAGGACAGCTTCCCCTCCTACGAGCAGTACTTC

d_call: NA
clone_size: NA
v_call: TRBV15
j_call: TRBJ1-2
cdr3_aa: CATSRFRDPYGYTF
cdr3_nt: TGTGCCACCAGCAGATTCCGGGACCCCTATGGCTACACCTTC

d_call: NA
clone_size: NA
v_call: TRBV2
j_call: TRBJ1-4
cdr3_aa: CASSGQGATNEKLFF
cdr3_nt: TGTGCCAGCAGTGGCCAGGGAGCAACTAATGAAAAACTGTTTTTT

d_call: NA
clone_size: NA
v_call: TRBV9
j_call: TRBJ2-2
cdr3_aa: CASSVDPVGELFF
cdr3_nt: TGTGCCAGCAGCGTAGACCCAGTCGGGGAGCTGTTTTTT

d_call: TRBD2
clone_size: once
v_call: TRBV9
j_call: TRBJ2-1
cdr3_aa: CASSVSGGREYNEQFF
cdr3_nt: TGTGCCAGCAGCGTATCGGGTGGGAGGGAATACAATGAGCAGTTCTTC

d_call: NA
clone_size: NA
v_call: TRBV9
j_call: TRBJ1-5
cdr3_aa: CASSVGAGSLGNQPQHF
cdr3_nt: TGTGCCAGCAGCGTAGGGGCAGGCTCCTTGGGCAATCAGCCCCAGCATTTT

d_call: TRBD1
clone_size: NA
v_call: TRBV10-3
j_call: TRBJ1-1
cdr3_aa: CAIRTGLNTEAFF
cdr3_nt: TGTGCCATCAGGACAGGGTTAAACACTGAAGCTTTCTTT

d_call: NA
clone_size: NA
v_call: TRBV19
j_call: TRBJ2-7
cdr3_aa: CASSISPYEQYF
cdr3_nt: TGTGCCAGTAGTATATCCCCCTACGAGCAGTACTTC

d_call: NA
clone_size: NA
v_call: TRBV7-2
j_call: TRBJ2-3
cdr3_aa: CASSLFPWDTQYF
cdr3_nt: TGTGCCAGCAGCTTATTCCCCTGGGATACGCAGTATTTT

d_call: TRBD2
clone_size: NA
v_call: TRBV5-6
j_call: TRBJ2-1
cdr3_aa: CASSPGAGGSFYNEQFF
cdr3_nt: TGTGCCAGCAGCCCCGGGGCGGGAGGGTCTTTCTACAATGAGCAGTTCTTC